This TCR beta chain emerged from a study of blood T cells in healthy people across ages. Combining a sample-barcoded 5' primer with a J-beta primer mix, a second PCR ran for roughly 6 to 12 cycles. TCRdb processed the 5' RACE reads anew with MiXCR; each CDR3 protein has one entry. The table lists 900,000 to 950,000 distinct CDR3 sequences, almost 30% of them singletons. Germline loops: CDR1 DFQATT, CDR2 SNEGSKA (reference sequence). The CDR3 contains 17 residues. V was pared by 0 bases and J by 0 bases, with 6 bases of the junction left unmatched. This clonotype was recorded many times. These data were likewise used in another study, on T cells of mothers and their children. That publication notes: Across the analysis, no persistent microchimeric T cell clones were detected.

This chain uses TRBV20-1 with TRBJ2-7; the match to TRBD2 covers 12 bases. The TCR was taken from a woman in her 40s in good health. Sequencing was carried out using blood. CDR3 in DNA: TGCAGTGCTAGAGATAACCTAGCGGGGGGGAACTCCTACGAGCAGTACTTC. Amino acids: CSARDNLAGGNSYEQYF.